A selection of T cell receptor beta chains follows, all from one sample in a study of control samples from healthy donors and cancer patients. Profiling relied on immunoSEQ multiplex PCR, and the TCRdb table lists in-frame clones only, not all of them. The sample yields under 150,000 clones, about 88% seen once. The material sequenced was blood. Receptors originate from a woman in her sixties or seventies in good health. Both conserved end residues are part of each CDR3. A D gene is named only where the DNA matches it firmly. Only some rows state a clone size, as once, few, many or a class for expanded clones.

16	TRBV4-3	.	TRBJ1-2	once	TGCGCCAGCAGCCGCGACAGCGGGGGGACCACCATTGGCTACACCTTC	CASSRDSGGTTIGYTF
17	TRBV4-3	.	TRBJ1-2	.	TGCGCCAGCAGCCAAGCTCCCGGGACACCTACTAACTATGGCTACACCTTC	CASSQAPGTPTNYGYTF
16	TRBV19	.	TRBJ1-1	.	TGTGCCAGCAGACTCGGCGGGGGCGGATTTGACACTGAAGCTTTCTTT	CASRLGGGGFDTEAFF
13	TRBV7-8	.	TRBJ2-1	.	TGTGCCAGCAGCACCGGTCTCTACAATGAGCAGTTCTTC	CASSTGLYNEQFF
14	TRBV6-5	.	TRBJ2-1	.	TGTGCCAGCAGTTACGGGGCGAAAGGCAATGAGCAGTTCTTC	CASSYGAKGNEQFF
16	TRBV5-1	.	TRBJ1-1	few	TGCGCCAGCAGCTTGTTTCCTTGGGCGGAGAACACTGAAGCTTTCTTT	CASSLFPWAENTEAFF
15	TRBV9	TRBD1	TRBJ2-7	.	TGTGCCAGCAGCGTAGGATGGACAGGAGCCTACGAGCAGTACTTC	CASSVGWTGAYEQYF
16	TRBV5-4	TRBD2	TRBJ2-7	few	TGTGCCAGCAGCCCAGCTAGCGGGGGCTCAGCCTACGAGCAGTACTTC	CASSPASGGSAYEQYF
14	TRBV20-1	.	TRBJ1-1	.	TGCAGTGCTAGTGGTGGGGGGGTGTACACTGAAGCTTTCTTT	CSASGGGVYTEAFF
14	TRBV28	.	TRBJ1-2	.	TGTGCCAGCAGTTTAGTTCGGGGGGGATATGGCTACACCTTC	CASSLVRGGYGYTF
14	TRBV6-5	TRBD1	TRBJ1-3	.	TGTGCCAGCAGTTACTCGAGGGGGCCAAACACCATATATTTT	CASSYSRGPNTIYF
14	TRBV7-3	.	TRBJ1-1	.	TGTGCCAGCAGCTTAACGAGGCAGAACACTGAAGCTTTCTTT	CASSLTRQNTEAFF
14	TRBV5-1	.	TRBJ2-5	.	TGCGCCAGCAGCTTGGATCAGACGGGGGAGACCCAGTACTTC	CASSLDQTGETQYF
14	TRBV7-9	TRBD1	TRBJ1-1	.	TGTGCCAGCAGCTTAGCAACAGGGGGCACTGAAGCTTTCTTT	CASSLATGGTEAFF
12	TRBV2	.	TRBJ1-6	once	TGTGCCAGCAGTGGGCGTATCTCACCCCTCCACTTT	CASSGRISPLHF
13	TRBV9	.	TRBJ2-3	once	TGTGCCAGCAGCGTAGGCCTAGCTCATACGCAGTATTTT	CASSVGLAHTQYF
17	TRBV13	TRBD2	TRBJ2-7	.	TGTGCCAGCAGCTTAGAAGGAGGGCGGGGGGGTACTTACGAGCAGTACTTC	CASSLEGGRGGTYEQYF
14	TRBV24-1	.	TRBJ2-1	few	TGTGCCACCAGTGATTTTGGGCCCTACAATGAGCAGTTCTTC	CATSDFGPYNEQFF
17	TRBV2	TRBD1	TRBJ1-6	.	TGTGCCACTAAGACAGGGCAAACCGTTATGGGGTTTTCACCCCTCCACTTT	CATKTGQTVMGFSPLHF
13	TRBV18	TRBD1	TRBJ2-1	.	TGTGCCAGCTCCTTCGGACAGGGCAACGAGCAGTTCTTC	CASSFGQGNEQFF
16	TRBV5-1	TRBD1	TRBJ2-7	.	TGCGCCAGCAGCCATTCGTCCGGGACAGGGGGACGCGAGCAGTACTTC	CASSHSSGTGGREQYF
10	TRBV19	.	TRBJ1-1	.	TGTGCGTCCAGGGCCACTGAAGCTTTCTTT	CASRATEAFF
13	TRBV13	.	TRBJ1-2	.	TGTGCCAGCAGTACCTTAGAGGGCTTTGGCTACACCTTC	CASSTLEGFGYTF
13	TRBV12-3/TRBV12-4	TRBD1	TRBJ1-5	.	TGTGCCAGCAGACAGGGGTACGATCAGCCCCAGCATTTT	CASRQGYDQPQHF
18	TRBV10-3	TRBD1	TRBJ1-5	.	TGTGCCATCAGTGCCTGGACAGGGACGCTCTATAGCAATCAGCCCCAGCATTTT	CAISAWTGTLYSNQPQHF
14	TRBV5-1	.	TRBJ2-1	.	TGCGCCAGCACCCCGCAGGGATCCTACAATGAGCAGTTCTTC	CASTPQGSYNEQFF
16	TRBV11-2	TRBD1	TRBJ2-7	.	TGTGCCAGCAGCTTACAATGGACAGGGGGTTCCTACGAGCAGTACTTC	CASSLQWTGGSYEQYF
16	TRBV6-2/TRBV6-3	TRBD2	TRBJ2-7	.	TGTGCCAGCAGTTTACTAGCGGGGGTGGCCTCCTACGAGCAGTACTTC	CASSLLAGVASYEQYF
15	TRBV11-2	.	TRBJ2-1	once	TGTGCCAGCAGCTTACACCAGGGAGGGGGCACTGAGCAGTTCTTC	CASSLHQGGGTEQFF
15	TRBV7-8	TRBD1	TRBJ1-5	.	TGTGCCAGCAGCTTAGCGACAGGGCGGGATCAGCCCCAGCATTTT	CASSLATGRDQPQHF
15	TRBV5-1	.	TRBJ2-1	.	TGCGCCAGCAGCCCGACGGAGCGGAAATCCAATGAGCAGTTCTTC	CASSPTERKSNEQFF
16	TRBV10-3	TRBD1	TRBJ1-2	.	TGTGCCATCAGTGAGGGACTACAGGGGCATGGGTATGGCTACACCTTC	CAISEGLQGHGYGYTF
14	TRBV6-6	.	TRBJ2-7	.	TGTGCCAGCAGCGCAGCGGACAGATCCCCGAGGCAGTACTTC	CASSAADRSPRQYF
14	TRBV29-1	.	TRBJ2-6	.	TGCAGCGTTGTAGGGGGTGGTGGGGCCAACGTCCTGACTTTC	CSVVGGGGANVLTF
12	TRBV7-9	.	TRBJ1-1	.	TGTGCCAGCAGCTCGGGGGGCACTGAAGCTTTCTTT	CASSSGGTEAFF
15	TRBV5-8	.	TRBJ2-3	.	TGTGCCAGCAGCTTGGGAGACACGAGCGCGGATACGCAGTATTTT	CASSLGDTSADTQYF
12	TRBV5-6	.	TRBJ1-2	.	TGTGCCAGCAGCTTGTGGAGAGAGGGCTACACCTTC	CASSLWREGYTF
15	TRBV11-2	.	TRBJ1-2	.	TGTGCCAGCAGCTTAAGCGGCAGGGAGGCCTATGGCTACACCTTC	CASSLSGREAYGYTF
13	TRBV12-3/TRBV12-4	.	TRBJ1-2	once	TGTGCCAGCAGTTTAAGGCCGGACTATGGCTACACCTTC	CASSLRPDYGYTF
14	TRBV24-1	.	TRBJ2-2	.	TGTGCCACCAGCCCCAACAGGGCTGCCGGGGAGCTGTTTTTT	CATSPNRAAGELFF
18	TRBV18	.	TRBJ1-6	.	TGTGCCAGCTCACCACGTCCGACCGGGACAAATTATAATTCACCCCTCCACTTT	CASSPRPTGTNYNSPLHF
14	TRBV3-1/TRBV3-2	TRBD1	TRBJ1-6	.	TGTGCCAGCAGCCAAGGTACAGGGGTATCACCCCTCCACTTT	CASSQGTGVSPLHF
13	TRBV2	.	TRBJ2-3	.	TGTGCCAGCAGTGATTCTAGGAGAGATACGCAGTATTTT	CASSDSRRDTQYF
14	TRBV9	TRBD2	TRBJ2-1	.	TGTGCCAGCAGCGTAGATGCGGGGGAGGGGGAGCAGTTCTTC	CASSVDAGEGEQFF
13	TRBV5-1	TRBD1	TRBJ2-5	.	TGCGCCAGCAGCCAGGGGGTACAAGAGACCCAGTACTTC	CASSQGVQETQYF
12	TRBV14	.	TRBJ1-2	.	TGTGCCAGCAGCCCCGGAGGGCATGGCTACACCTTC	CASSPGGHGYTF
13	TRBV3-1/TRBV3-2	.	TRBJ2-2	.	TGTGCCAGCAGCCGGGGGGCTCCCGGGGAGCTGTTTTTT	CASSRGAPGELFF
18	TRBV7-8	.	TRBJ1-6	.	TGTGCCAGCAGCTTGAAGAAGGACCCGGGCTCCTATAATTCACCCCTCCACTTT	CASSLKKDPGSYNSPLHF
13	TRBV6-5	.	TRBJ1-2	.	TGTGCCAGCACCTCATCCCTGGATGGTGGCTACACCTTC	CASTSSLDGGYTF
15	TRBV7-3	.	TRBJ2-3	.	TGTGCCAGCAGCCCGAGCCCGGGAGGCACAGATACGCAGTATTTT	CASSPSPGGTDTQYF
15	TRBV27	TRBD1	TRBJ1-2	.	TGTGCCAGCAGTCACCCCGGACAGGGCTTCTATGGCTACACCTTC	CASSHPGQGFYGYTF
17	TRBV5-6	.	TRBJ1-1	.	TGTGCCAGCAGCCCAATAGGTATGAGGGGCGCGGGCACTGAAGCTTTCTTT	CASSPIGMRGAGTEAFF
18	TRBV7-3	.	TRBJ2-2	.	TGTGCCAGCAGCTTAACGCCCCCGGTATGGCCGAACACCGGGGAGCTGTTTTTT	CASSLTPPVWPNTGELFF
14	TRBV19	TRBD1	TRBJ1-1	.	TGTGCCAGTAGTCCGCGGTACAGGGGAGGTCGAGCTTTCTTT	CASSPRYRGGRAFF
15	TRBV27	.	TRBJ1-6	.	TGTGCCAGCAGTATTAACACCGCTATCAGTTCACCCCTCCACTTT	CASSINTAISSPLHF
14	TRBV5-1	.	TRBJ1-4	.	TGCGCCAGCAGCTCGGGACAAAACAATGAAAAACTGTTTTTT	CASSSGQNNEKLFF
15	TRBV21-1	.	TRBJ1-5	.	TGTGCCAGCAGCAATCGGACAGGGGACAATCAGCCCCAGCATTTT	CASSNRTGDNQPQHF
14	TRBV5-1	TRBD1	TRBJ1-3	.	TGCGCCAGCACTACGGGGACAGCGGGAAACACCATATATTTT	CASTTGTAGNTIYF
13	TRBV27	.	TRBJ2-7	.	TGTGCCACCAGCAGGGGGGGATCCTACGAGCAGTACTTC	CATSRGGSYEQYF
15	TRBV4-3	.	TRBJ2-3	.	TGCGCCAGCAGCCTGGACACGGGACACACAGATACGCAGTATTTT	CASSLDTGHTDTQYF